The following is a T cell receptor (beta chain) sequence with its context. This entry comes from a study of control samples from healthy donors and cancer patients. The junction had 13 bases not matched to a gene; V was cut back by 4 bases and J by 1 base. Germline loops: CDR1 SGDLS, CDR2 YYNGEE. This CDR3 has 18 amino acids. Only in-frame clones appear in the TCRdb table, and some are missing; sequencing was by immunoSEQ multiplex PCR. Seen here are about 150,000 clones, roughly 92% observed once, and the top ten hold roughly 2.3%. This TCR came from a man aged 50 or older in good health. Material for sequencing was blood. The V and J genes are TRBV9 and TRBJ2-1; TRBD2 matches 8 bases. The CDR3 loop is CASSLLPSGLASYNEQFF. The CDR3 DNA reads TGTGCCAGCAGCCTCTTACCTAGCGGGTTAGCATCCTACAATGAGCAGTTCTTC. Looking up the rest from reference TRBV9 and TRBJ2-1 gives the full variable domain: DSGVTQTPKHLITATGQRVTLRCSPRSGDLSVYWYQQSLDQGLQFLIQYYNGEERAKGNILERFSAQQFPDLHSELNLSSLELGDSALYFCASSLLPSGLASYNEQFFGPGTRLTVL.